Included here is one TCR beta chain sequence, with context. Isolation per sample recovered at least 6.5 million PBMCs. Trimming removed 4 bases at V and 5 bases at J, with 13 bases between. The CDR3 spans 14 residues. Germline values: CDR1 SGHRS, CDR2 YFSETQ. These data originate in a study of blood T cells in healthy people across ages. The authors ran a second PCR of 7 to 11 cycles using a sample-barcoded 5' primer and a J-beta primer mix. TCRdb ran MiXCR on the 5' RACE reads and lists one entry per CDR3 protein. The sample shows more than 800,000 distinct CDR3 sequences, over 35% of them seen only once.

V is TRBV5-1 and J is TRBJ2-1, with D tentatively TRBD1 (5 bases). The material sequenced was blood. The TCR comes from a woman aged 60-75 years in good health. CDR3 protein: CASSIQTGHNEQFF. In DNA form, the CDR3 reads TGCGCCAGCAGCATACAAACAGGACACAATGAGCAGTTCTTC.